This entry lists 31 T cell receptor beta chains sequenced from one sample in a study of blood T cells in healthy people across ages. With a J-beta primer mix and a sample-barcoded 5' primer, a second PCR ran roughly 7 to 11 cycles. TCRdb fed the 5' RACE reads into MiXCR, producing one record per CDR3 protein. The sample has roughly 800,000 distinct CDR3 sequences; around 36% are singletons. The sample taken for sequencing was blood. These receptors all come from a man between 18 and 29 years old in good health.

V usage is TRBV6-1 and J usage is TRBJ2-3, with 7 bases fitting TRBD2. Germline V gives CDR1 MNHNS, CDR2 SASEGT. The V gene end was trimmed by 2 bases and the J gene end by 5 bases; junction bases not matched to a gene: 7. The CDR3 extends over 15 amino acids. The CDR3 DNA reads TGTGCCAGCAGTGAATGGGGGGGGACGGGAGATACGCAGTATTTT. Its protein is CASSEWGGTGDTQYF.

This chain links TRBV7-9 with TRBJ1-1; 7 nucleotides align to TRBD1. This CDR3 comprises 18 residues. J was trimmed by 5 bases and V by 0 bases; bases with no gene match: 15. CDR1 is SEHNR, CDR2 FQNEAQ, per germline (reference sequence). CDR3 loop: CASSLASRGQVKSTEAFF. The CDR3 DNA is TGTGCCAGCAGCTTAGCGAGTAGAGGACAGGTGAAAAGTACTGAAGCTTTCTTT. Full variable domain (rest looked up from reference TRBV7-9 and TRBJ1-1): DTGVSQNPRHKITKRGQNVTFRCDPISEHNRLYWYRQTLGQGPEFLTYFQNEAQLEKSRLLSDRFSAERPKGSFSTLEIQRTEQGDSAMYLCASSLASRGQVKSTEAFFGQGTRLTVV.

Turning to this clonotype: A much larger clone differs from this one at a single base, so this may be a read error. The chain recombines TRBV5-1 with TRBJ2-1, with D possibly being TRBD2 (6 bases). CDR3 size: 11 residues. The germline CDR1 and CDR2 sequences are SGHRS and YFSETQ. The V end lost 2 bases, the J end lost 15 bases, and 12 bases lay between the germline ends. This chain's CDR3 is CASSLGDWLFF. The CDR3 DNA reads as TGCGCCAGCAGCTTAGGGGACTGGTTGTTCTTC. The whole variable domain, remainder taken from reference TRBV5-1 and TRBJ2-1, is KAGVTQTPRYLIKTRGQQVTLSCSPISGHRSVSWYQQTPGQGLQFLFEYFSETQRNKGNFPGRFSGRQFSNSRSEMNVSTLELGDSALYLCASSLGDWLFFGPGTRLTVL.

CDR3 nucleotides: TGTGCCAGCAGCCAGGTCGGGGGTTCCAACTATGGCTACACCTTC. Protein product: CASSQVGGSNYGYTF. J is TRBJ1-2 and V is TRBV7-2, with D possibly being TRBD1 (5 bases). The CDR3 is made up of 15 amino acids. The V gene lost 5 bases and the J gene lost 2 bases, with 15 bases spanning the gap. Per germline, CDR1 SGHTA and CDR2 FQGNSA.

The chain joins TRBV27 to TRBJ2-4, with 12 bases matching TRBD1. The germline CDR1 and CDR2 sequences are MNHEY and SMNVEV (reference sequence). Trimming at V came to 0 bases and at J to 0 bases, leaving 12 bases not matched to a gene. The CDR3 covers 21 residues. CDR3 nucleotides: TGTGCCAGCAGTTTATCACGGCCCGGGACAGGGGGCGTCCTAGCCAAAAACATTCAGTACTTC. It specifies CASSLSRPGTGGVLAKNIQYF.

This clonotype was seen once. The chain has TRBV18 and TRBJ2-1; 10 nucleotides align to TRBD1. Trimming removed 3 bases from V and 10 bases from J; junction bases left unmatched: 9. Germline CDR1 reads KGHSH; CDR2 reads LQKENI. This CDR3 is 15 amino acids long. CDR3 region: CASSPMGQGSSEQFF. DNA of the CDR3: TGTGCCAGCTCACCTATGGGACAGGGGTCCTCCGAGCAGTTCTTC.

The chain recombines TRBV7-3 with TRBJ1-2; D might be TRBD1 (5 bases). CDR1 and CDR2 from the germline V gene are SGHTA and FQGTGA. The CDR3 totals 19 residues. V dropped 5 bases and J dropped 4 bases, with 29 bases sitting between them. The CDR3 DNA follows: TGTGCCAGCAGCGCTACTCCCCGGGACGCATCGGGTAGGGTCTATGGCTACACCTTC. This translates into CASSATPRDASGRVYGYTF.

In its sample, this clonotype was seen a few times. The rearrangement joins TRBV20-1 to TRBJ2-5; D could derive from TRBD1 or TRBD2 (5 bases each). The CDR3 runs 16 residues. Germline CDR1 reads DFQATT; CDR2 reads SNEGSKA (reference sequence). V lost 0 bases to trimming and J lost 1 base, with 15 bases between them. In DNA, the CDR3 is TGCAGTGCTAGAGACGGGGCATACCCAGCCCAAGAGACCCAGTACTTC. Residues: CSARDGAYPAQETQYF.

The rearrangement uses TRBV4-3 and TRBJ1-6; D is possibly TRBD1 (6 bases). The germline V and J ends were trimmed by 3 bases and 14 bases, with 26 bases remaining between them. CDR1 is LGHNA and CDR2 is YSLEER in the germline V gene. This CDR3 has 17 amino acids. CDR3 nucleotide sequence: TGCGCCAGCAGCCAGTCGGACGGGACATTTTCTCCAGGGACCCTCCACTTT. Its translation is CASSQSDGTFSPGTLHF.

The chain recombines TRBV5-5 with TRBJ1-4; weak D call: TRBD1 (6 bases). Trimming removed 4 bases from V and 3 bases from J, with 13 bases in between. This CDR3 region has 15 residues. In germline, CDR1 is SGHKS, CDR2 YYEKEE (reference sequence). In DNA, the CDR3 is TGTGCCAGCAGCCTAAAACAGGGATCTAATGAAAAACTGTTTTTT. Translated, it gives CASSLKQGSNEKLFF.

CDR3 DNA sequence: TGCGCCAGCAGCCAAGTTTTAAACAGAGTTACCGGGGAGCTGTTTTTT. This sequence encodes CASSQVLNRVTGELFF. The chain joins TRBV4-3 to TRBJ2-2, with unresolved D. The CDR3 loop spans 16 amino acids. Germline CDR1 LGHNA, CDR2 YSLEER. V lost 1 base and J 5 bases, leaving 14 bases between the germline ends.

The chain recombines TRBV12-3 or TRBV12-4 with TRBJ1-2; TRBD1 matches 10 bases. There are 14 residues in the CDR3. With V trimmed by 5 bases and J by 8 bases, 8 bases remained unmatched. The CDR3 DNA follows: TGTGCCAGCAGTACCGGACAGGGGGTACAAGGCTACACCTTC. Translating gives CASSTGQGVQGYTF.

This clonotype has a count of ten or more. J is TRBJ2-1 and V is TRBV4-3, with TRBD2 matching over 9 bases. This CDR3 comprises 14 residues. V was clipped by 6 bases and J by 6 bases; unmatched bases: 6. Germline V gene sequence: CDR1 LGHNA, CDR2 YSLEER. Here the CDR3 DNA reads TGCGCCAGCAGTTTAGCGGGGGAGGTCAATGAGCAGTTCTTC. Translating gives CASSLAGEVNEQFF.

This clonotype has just a few counts. The V gene is TRBV25-1, the J gene TRBJ1-4; TRBD1 is a possible D gene (5 bases). V shed 9 bases and J shed 5 bases, with 16 bases lying between them. CDR3 length equals 14 residues. Germline V lookup: CDR1 MGHDK, CDR2 SYGVNS. The CDR3 bases are TGTGCCAGTGGGGACTTCCTGGGGAATGAAAAACTGTTTTTT. Its protein is CASGDFLGNEKLFF.

The chain uses TRBV12-3 or TRBV12-4 and TRBJ1-2; 9 bases fit TRBD1. There are 15 residues in the CDR3. V lost 6 bases, J lost 10 bases, and 15 bases stayed unmatched. The CDR3 sequence: CASSSQGQGSHDYTF. The CDR3 nucleotides read TGTGCCAGCAGCTCCCAGGGACAGGGTTCCCATGACTACACCTTC.

This clonotype appeared a few times. The chain couples TRBV20-1 to TRBJ1-5, with 9 bases matching TRBD1. The CDR3 contains 13 residues. The V and J ends lost 6 bases and 7 bases, in that order; junction bases with no gene match: 7. Germline V gene sequence: CDR1 DFQATT, CDR2 SNEGSKA (reference sequence). CDR3 coding DNA: TGCAGTGCCCGGGGACAGGGTGGCCAGCCCCAGCATTTT. Protein: CSARGQGGQPQHF.

This clonotype was seen only a few times. The gene calls are TRBV9 and TRBJ2-1, with 8 bases identical to TRBD2. The CDR3 totals 16 residues. Germline lookup yields CDR1 SGDLS and CDR2 YYNGEE. Trimming cost V 0 bases and J 7 bases; bases outside gene matches: 9. As DNA, the CDR3 is TGTGCCAGCAGCGTAGACGGGGGGGCCCTTAGAAATGAGCAGTTCTTC. Translated, it gives CASSVDGGALRNEQFF.

V usage is TRBV19 and J usage is TRBJ2-1; TRBD2 aligns across 7 bases. The germline CDR1 and CDR2 sequences are LNHDA and SQIVND (reference sequence). This CDR3 spans 14 amino acids. V lost 8 bases, J lost 3 bases, and 7 bases stayed unmatched. The CDR3 region has the DNA TGTGCCAGTGGGGCTAGCGGAATCTACAATGAGCAGTTCTTC. Encoded protein: CASGASGIYNEQFF. The whole variable domain, remainder taken from reference TRBV19 and TRBJ2-1, is DGGITQSPKYLFRKEGQNVTLSCEQNLNHDAMYWYRQDPGQGLRLIYYSQIVNDFQKGDIAEGYSVSREKKESFPLTVTSAQKNPTAFYLCASGASGIYNEQFFGPGTRLTVL.

This clonotype was seen a few times. This rearrangement joins TRBV6-1 to TRBJ2-5; D gene uncertain. This CDR3 contains 13 residues. V lost 2 bases and J lost 4, with 8 bases in between. Germline CDR1 MNHNS, CDR2 SASEGT. Here the CDR3 reads CASSESVGETQYF. DNA of the CDR3: TGTGCCAGCAGTGAATCAGTAGGAGAGACCCAGTACTTC.

The V call is TRBV7-2, the J call TRBJ2-7, with 12 bases matching TRBD2. V gave up 5 bases and J gave up 2 bases; unmatched junction bases: 4. From germline, CDR1 is SGHTA and CDR2 FQGNSA. The CDR3 runs to 15 residues. CDR3 amino acids: CASSDSSGGAYEQYF. CDR3 DNA sequence: TGTGCCAGCAGCGACTCTAGCGGGGGGGCCTACGAGCAGTACTTC.

This clonotype was seen once. The chain couples TRBV6-2 or TRBV6-3 to TRBJ2-1; D unclear. CDR3 length: 13 residues. V lost 0 bases and J lost 4, with 4 bases in between. CDR1 and CDR2 from the germline V gene are MNHEY and SVGEGT. The CDR3 nucleotides read TGTGCCAGCAGTTACTCCACATACAATGAGCAGTTCTTC. The encoded protein is CASSYSTYNEQFF.

The chain joins TRBV7-2 to TRBJ2-5; D is perhaps TRBD1 or TRBD2 (5 bases each). CDR3 length: 16 amino acids. Germline-derived CDR1 and CDR2 are SGHTA and FQGNSA. V was pared by 6 bases and J by 0 bases, with 17 bases between. The CDR3 sequence: CASSSVAGSDQETQYF. CDR3 DNA: TGTGCCAGCAGTTCCGTGGCAGGGAGCGACCAAGAGACCCAGTACTTC.

This clonotype turned up a few times. The rearrangement joins TRBV5-6 to TRBJ2-5, with unresolved D. Deletions cut 4 bases from V and 3 bases from J, with 10 bases between. Germline CDR1 SGHDT, CDR2 YYEEEE. The CDR3 runs 13 residues. The CDR3 bases are TGTGCCAGCAGCCACGACTGGGAAGAGACCCAGTACTTC. Its protein is CASSHDWEETQYF.

The sample holds many counts of this clonotype. V usage is TRBV12-3 or TRBV12-4 and J usage is TRBJ2-7, with 9 bases fitting TRBD1. CDR3 length: 15 amino acids. The J segment lost 2 bases and the V segment lost 2 bases, leaving 4 bases of the junction unmatched. The CDR3, as DNA: TGTGCCAGCAGTTTAACCGGGACAGGGCCCTACGAGCAGTACTTC. It specifies CASSLTGTGPYEQYF.

This clonotype appeared many times. The rearrangement links TRBV4-2 to TRBJ1-2; the D is unclear. Trimming pared 1 base from V and 4 bases from J, leaving 10 bases between. Germline values: CDR1 LGHNA, CDR2 YNFKEQ. CDR3 length: 14 amino acids. CDR3 bases: TGTGCCAGCAGCCAAGGTACAGAGATCTATGGCTACACCTTC. Protein product: CASSQGTEIYGYTF.

As concerns this clonotype: Relative to the germline gene, one junction end is altered; a read error may explain this. This sequence joins TRBV12-5 and TRBJ2-1, with a tentative D call TRBD1 (5 bases). This CDR3 is 13 amino acids long. CDR1 is LGHNT and CDR2 is FRNRAP in the germline V gene. This CDR3 reads CANGQTVTNEQFF. CDR3 sequence (DNA): TGTGCTAATGGTCAGACAGTGACCAATGAGCAGTTCTTC. The entire variable domain, with the rest obtained from reference TRBV12-5 and TRBJ2-1, is as follows: DARVTQTPRHKVTEMGQEVTMRCQPILGHNTVFWYRQTMMQGLELLAYFRNRAPLDDSGMPKDRFSAEMPDATLATLKIQPSEPRDSAVYFCANGQTVTNEQFFGPGTRLTVL.

The chain employs TRBV6-1 and TRBJ2-1; weak D call: TRBD1 (6 bases). The CDR3 spans 16 residues. Trimming stripped 0 bases from V and 3 bases from J, with 12 bases between. Per the germline V gene, CDR1 is MNHNS and CDR2 is SASEGT. The CDR3 bases are TGTGCCAGCAGTGAAGCCCTGGGACACCTCTACAATGAGCAGTTCTTC. As protein: CASSEALGHLYNEQFF.

The chain couples TRBV6-2 or TRBV6-3 to TRBJ1-6; a possible D gene is TRBD1 (6 bases). Trimming cost V 6 bases and J 7 bases, with 16 bases left between them. Per germline, CDR1 MNHEY and CDR2 SVGEGT. This CDR3 comprises 15 residues. In nucleotides, the CDR3 is TGTGCCAGCAGCAACACCGGACAGTACAATTCACCCCTCCACTTT. It codes for CASSNTGQYNSPLHF.

This clonotype was counted a few times. This chain uses TRBV15 with TRBJ1-4, with TRBD1 matching 8 bases. Germline V lookup: CDR1 LNHNV, CDR2 YYDKDF (reference sequence). The junction had 3 bases not matched to a gene; V was cut back by 0 bases and J by 6 bases. CDR3 length: 15 amino acids. This CDR3 is CATSREWGQDEKLFF. The CDR3 DNA reads TGTGCCACCAGCAGAGAGTGGGGACAGGATGAAAAACTGTTTTTT.

The chain is built from TRBV12-3 or TRBV12-4 and TRBJ1-1, with a weak D call TRBD1 (6 bases). This CDR3 is built from 14 residues. V lost 7 bases and J lost 3, with 15 bases in between. This CDR3 is CASNQGFADTEAFF. The CDR3 DNA reads as TGTGCCAGCAATCAGGGGTTCGCCGACACTGAAGCTTTCTTT.

This clonotype has just a few counts. The rearrangement links TRBV27 to TRBJ2-1; 8 positions match TRBD1. V shed 2 bases and J 6 bases; nucleotides not matched to a gene: 12. Germline loops: CDR1 MNHEY, CDR2 SMNVEV (reference sequence). The CDR3 runs to 17 residues. The CDR3 loop reads CASSLMVTGDLFNEQFF. The CDR3 DNA sequence: TGTGCCAGCAGTTTAATGGTGACAGGGGATCTTTTCAATGAGCAGTTCTTC.